The entry below describes one T cell receptor beta chain. Original analysis: Reference gene primers were amplified, and this amplification served to estimate nucleated cell counts. Produced via immunoSEQ multiplex PCR; TCRdb's table is partial and in-frame only. The DNA was the basis for D and trimming; V, J and clone size are from that table. Among some 100,000 clones listed, roughly four fifths were seen once. This specimen comes from a study of blood T cell repertoires in COVID-19. Sequencing input: peripheral blood. This sequence was found in a human donor in a cohort sampled during active COVID-19.

DNA for the CDR3: TGTGCCAGCAGTGAAGCTGGAGGGGCTGGTCAGCCCCAGCATTTT. This encodes CASSEAGGAGQPQHF. The chain links TRBV6-1 to TRBJ1-5; the D gene is possibly TRBD1 (5 bases). Germline assignment: CDR1 MNHNS and CDR2 SASEGT. The CDR3 is 15 amino acids. V shed 0 bases and J shed 6 bases, with 12 bases lying between them.